Listed below are T cell receptor beta chains from one sample, sequenced in a study of glioma-infiltrating T cells after dendritic cell vaccination. This table comes from immunoSEQ multiplex PCR, and its TCRdb copy is limited to in-frame clones, with some not included. The sample shows tens of thousands of clones, more than 75% of them seen only once. The specimen was blood, collected before dendritic cell vaccination. All receptors derive from a human donor with glioblastoma. Each CDR3 is given with its conserved first and last residue. The D gene is left open where the match is weak. Size is stated for part of the rows, as once, few or many counts, or as a class when the clone is expanded.

V gene	J gene	clone size	D gene	CDR3 protein	CDR3 DNA
TRBV5-6	TRBJ2-1	-	-	CASSLPSKDEQFF	TGTGCCAGCAGCTTGCCTAGCAAGGATGAGCAGTTCTTC
TRBV11-2	TRBJ1-2	-	-	CASSLYGYYGYTF	TGTGCCAGCAGCCTATACGGGTATTATGGCTACACCTTC
TRBV7-9	TRBJ1-2	few	-	CASSYTTDYYGYTF	TGTGCCAGCAGCTATACGACAGACTACTATGGCTACACCTTC
TRBV5-1	TRBJ1-1	-	TRBD1	CASSGQTGGTEAFF	TGCGCCAGCAGCGGGCAGACAGGGGGCACTGAAGCTTTCTTT
TRBV6-1	TRBJ2-5	-	-	CASTAPGETQYF	TGTGCCAGCACCGCACCCGGGGAGACCCAGTACTTC
TRBV28	TRBJ1-2	-	TRBD1	CASSDRDSYTF	TGTGCCAGCAGTGACCGGGACAGTTACACCTTC
TRBV7-2	TRBJ2-5	-	-	CASSPGGAGRETQYF	TGTGCCAGCAGCCCCGGTGGGGCGGGGAGGGAGACCCAGTACTTC
TRBV2	TRBJ2-1	-	TRBD1	CASSTGTEIYNEQFF	TGTGCCAGCAGTACCGGGACAGAAATATACAATGAGCAGTTCTTC
TRBV18	TRBJ2-3	-	TRBD2	CASSPSGGLSDTQYF	TGCGCCAGCTCACCCTCGGGGGGGCTTTCAGATACGCAGTATTTT
TRBV6-4	TRBJ1-2	-	-	CASSTTQGGYTF	TGTGCCAGCAGCACCACCCAGGGGGGCTACACCTTC
TRBV7-2	TRBJ2-3	once	TRBD2	CASSYPGLAGGEDTQYF	TGTGCCAGCAGCTACCCGGGACTAGCGGGGGGGGAAGATACGCAGTATTTT
TRBV27	TRBJ2-5	-	-	CASSSGVEPTAQYF	TGTGCCAGCAGTTCCGGAGTCGAACCTACCGCCCAGTACTTC
TRBV29-1	TRBJ1-1	-	-	CSVEGPNTEAFF	TGCAGCGTTGAGGGCCCTAACACTGAAGCTTTCTTT
TRBV11-2	TRBJ2-1	-	-	CASVVGPSSYNEQFF	TGTGCCAGCGTAGTGGGGCCAAGCTCCTACAATGAGCAGTTCTTC
TRBV6-1	TRBJ1-2	once	TRBD1	CASRRQGSSYGYTF	TGTGCCAGCAGGAGACAGGGTTCTTCCTATGGCTACACCTTC
TRBV7-8	TRBJ2-2	-	-	CASSLAAGTNTGELFF	TGTGCCAGCAGCTTAGCGGCCGGGACGAACACCGGGGAGCTGTTTTTT
TRBV5-4	TRBJ2-1	-	TRBD2	CASSLSLAGHNEQFF	TGTGCCAGCAGCTTGTCACTAGCGGGGCACAATGAGCAGTTCTTC
TRBV15	TRBJ1-1	-	-	CAISAGGKNTEAFF	TGTGCCATCTCTGCGGGCGGAAAGAACACTGAAGCTTTCTTT
TRBV28	TRBJ2-2	-	TRBD1	CASSFTGENTGELFF	TGTGCCAGCAGTTTCACAGGGGAGAACACCGGGGAGCTGTTTTTT
TRBV4-2	TRBJ2-7	few	-	CASSQSGAYEQYF	TGTGCCAGCAGCCAGTCCGGAGCCTACGAGCAGTACTTC
TRBV7-8	TRBJ1-2	-	TRBD1	CASSPRPRGHSNYGYTF	TGTGCCAGCAGCCCTCGGCCGAGGGGGCATAGTAACTATGGCTACACCTTC
TRBV15	TRBJ2-7	-	-	CATFHRSSYEQYF	TGTGCCACCTTCCACAGGAGCTCCTACGAGCAGTACTTC
TRBV6-1	TRBJ2-5	once	-	CASSGGGPEGTQYF	TGTGCCAGCAGTGGTGGAGGACCGGAAGGGACCCAGTACTTC
TRBV11-2	TRBJ1-1	-	-	CASTGGAGTEAFF	TGTGCCAGCACCGGGGGGGCCGGTACTGAAGCTTTCTTT
TRBV7-9	TRBJ2-7	-	-	CASSLERWTESSYEQYF	TGTGCCAGCAGCTTAGAGCGGTGGACAGAGAGCTCCTACGAGCAGTACTTC
TRBV18	TRBJ1-1	-	TRBD1	CASSLGGQNTEAFF	TGTGCCAGCTCCCTAGGGGGCCAGAACACTGAAGCTTTCTTT
TRBV4-2	TRBJ1-2	-	TRBD1	CASSQGGMEGAYGYTF	TGTGCCAGCAGCCAAGGCGGGATGGAGGGGGCCTATGGCTACACCTTC
TRBV28	TRBJ2-7	-	-	CATLPPDRFSYEQYF	TGTGCCACCCTACCTCCAGACAGGTTCTCCTACGAGCAGTACTTC
TRBV7-9	TRBJ2-1	-	TRBD1	CASSPVTGTEYNEQFF	TGTGCCAGCAGCCCGGTGACAGGGACGGAGTACAATGAGCAGTTCTTC
TRBV19	TRBJ2-4	-	-	CATTVSAKNIQYF	TGTGCCACGACAGTTTCAGCCAAAAACATTCAGTACTTC
TRBV28	TRBJ2-7	-	-	CASSLWGGLSYEQYF	TGTGCCAGCAGTTTGTGGGGGGGCCTCTCCTACGAGCAGTACTTC
TRBV11-2	TRBJ2-2	-	-	CASSPGLLTGELFF	TGTGCCAGCTCCCCGGGACTTCTAACCGGGGAGCTGTTTTTT
TRBV18	TRBJ1-3	-	-	CASSLQGNGNTIYF	TGTGCCAGCTCACTCCAGGGAAATGGAAACACCATATATTTT
TRBV2	TRBJ2-5	once	-	CASKEGPVRETQYF	TGTGCCAGCAAGGAGGGGCCGGTTCGAGAGACCCAGTACTTC
TRBV5-4	TRBJ2-7	-	-	CASSLGGRDEQYF	TGTGCCAGCAGCTTAGGCGGCAGGGACGAGCAGTACTTC
TRBV25-1	TRBJ2-3	-	-	CASSPHLGGATDTQYF	TGTGCCAGCAGTCCTCACCTGGGGGGTGCCACAGATACGCAGTATTTT
TRBV28	TRBJ1-5	-	TRBD1	CASSLSGTGGQPQHF	TGTGCCAGCAGTTTATCCGGGACAGGTGGTCAGCCCCAGCATTTT
TRBV28	TRBJ1-4	-	TRBD1	CASSPGTGAEKLFF	TGTGCCAGCAGTCCCGGGACAGGGGCTGAAAAACTGTTTTTT
TRBV30	TRBJ1-5	few	-	CAWSVGTYQDQPQHF	TGTGCCTGGAGTGTAGGGACTTACCAAGATCAGCCCCAGCATTTT
TRBV5-1	TRBJ2-2	few	TRBD2	CASSLKTSGGSQAGELFF	TGCGCCAGCAGCTTGAAAACTAGCGGGGGGTCGCAGGCCGGGGAGCTGTTTTTT
TRBV2	TRBJ2-1	-	TRBD2	CASTGLADIYNEQFF	TGTGCCAGCACTGGACTAGCGGATATCTACAATGAGCAGTTCTTC
TRBV5-1	TRBJ2-1	-	-	CASSYGGPTYNEQFF	TGCGCCAGCAGCTACGGGGGACCCACCTACAATGAGCAGTTCTTC
TRBV9	TRBJ1-3	-	TRBD1	CASSVGTGSGNTIYF	TGTGCCAGCAGCGTCGGGACAGGCTCTGGAAACACCATATATTTT
TRBV18	TRBJ2-7	-	-	CASSPSGTTYEQYF	TGTGCCAGCTCACCCTCCGGGACAACATACGAGCAGTACTTC
TRBV7-9	TRBJ2-3	-	TRBD2	CASSLTSGGTDTQYF	TGTGCCAGCAGCTTAACTAGCGGGGGCACAGATACGCAGTATTTT
TRBV4-2	TRBJ2-7	-	-	CASSQVWQGGYEQYF	TGTGCCAGCAGCCAAGTCTGGCAGGGGGGCTACGAGCAGTACTTC
TRBV5-1	TRBJ1-2	-	-	CASSAGLEGYTF	TGCGCCAGCAGCGCGGGACTCGAGGGCTACACCTTC
TRBV18	TRBJ1-6	-	TRBD1	CASSPPQGAGNSPLHF	TGTGCCAGCTCACCACCTCAGGGGGCTGGAAATTCACCCCTCCACTTT
TRBV19	TRBJ1-6	many	-	CASSRDKLQYNSPLHF	TGTGCCAGTAGTCGGGACAAACTCCAGTATAATTCACCCCTCCACTTT
TRBV5-4	TRBJ2-1	-	TRBD1	CASSLGGPSSYNEQFF	TGTGCCAGCAGCTTAGGGGGCCCGAGCTCCTACAATGAGCAGTTCTTC
TRBV5-4	TRBJ2-7	-	TRBD2	CASSSGLAGSYEQYF	TGTGCCAGCAGCTCGGGACTAGCGGGGTCCTACGAGCAGTACTTC
TRBV5-4	TRBJ2-1	once	-	CASSSSGSYNEQFF	TGTGCCAGCAGCTCGTCCGGCTCCTACAATGAGCAGTTCTTC
TRBV28	TRBJ1-2	-	-	CASSLSFRVNYGYTF	TGTGCCAGCAGTTTATCGTTCAGGGTTAACTATGGCTACACCTTC